This paragraph covers one T cell receptor (beta chain) sequence. Antigen: not known. The length of the CDR3 is 15 residues. Trimming stripped 1 base from V and 8 bases from J, with 12 bases between. Germline CDR1 SGHDN, CDR2 FVKESK. Repertoires were generated with immunoSEQ multiplex PCR, while TCRdb's copy carries only in-frame clones and drops some. The data show nearly 2 million clones, with 85% to 95% seen just once and 0.95% to 1.5% held by the top ten. This sample was taken from a study of shared clonotypes between healthy human individuals. The naive CD8 population came from CD45RO-negative cells selected for CCR7, without terminally differentiated effector memory CD45RA+ cells. Donors were healthy HIV-negative adults without recent acute infections or vaccinations. Study-level findings and limits: Only a few donors were included, so the genetic and exposure-history diversity represented was limited. The generation probabilities recorded for non-shared clonotypes fell below those of clonotypes shared by all four donors.

Sequencing was done on a sample of naive CD8+ T cells sorted from blood. The genes are TRBV14 and TRBJ1-6; a weak D match, TRBD1 (5 bases). The origin of this receptor is a man aged 18 to 30 in good health. CDR3 sequence reads: CASSQVSGRDSPLHF. CDR3 DNA sequence: TGTGCCAGCAGCCAAGTGTCAGGGAGGGATTCACCCCTCCACTTT.